A selection of T cell receptor beta chains follows, all from one sample in a study of human T cells and chemical hapten exposure. Each CDR3 protein gets one entry after TCRdb re-called the RACE reads with MiXCR. Of 95,000 to 150,000 distinct CDR3 sequences in the sample, about 14% were seen once. Sequenced material: whole blood, taken in connection with sensitization to the hapten diphenylcyclopropenone (DPC). The receptors come from a woman between 18 and 29 years old with alopecia areata. Some clones in this sample may be carry-over from other donors' samples. CDR3s include the opening cysteine and the closing phenylalanine or tryptophan. The order of the fields is CDR3 length, D gene, J gene, V gene, clone size, CDR3 protein, CDR3 DNA. The D gene is left open where the match is weak. Size is omitted from some rows. Given values are once, few, many or a class for expanded clones.

cdr3_length: 16; d_call: TRBD2; j_call: TRBJ2-2; v_call: TRBV9; clone_size: .; cdr3_aa: CASSPGRGGYTGELFF; cdr3_nt: TGTGCCAGCAGCCCCGGGAGGGGGGGGTACACCGGGGAGCTGTTTTTT
cdr3_length: 13; d_call: .; j_call: TRBJ2-1; v_call: TRBV7-8; clone_size: many; cdr3_aa: CASSYLNSGEQFF; cdr3_nt: TGTGCCAGCAGCTACTTAAACAGCGGCGAGCAGTTCTTC
cdr3_length: 16; d_call: TRBD1; j_call: TRBJ2-1; v_call: TRBV6-2/TRBV6-3; clone_size: .; cdr3_aa: CASSYSRDSLNNEQFF; cdr3_nt: TGTGCCAGCAGTTACTCCCGGGACAGCCTAAACAATGAGCAGTTCTTC
cdr3_length: 15; d_call: .; j_call: TRBJ1-1; v_call: TRBV12-3/TRBV12-4; clone_size: few; cdr3_aa: CASSYSGTLVTEAFF; cdr3_nt: TGTGCCAGCAGTTACTCCGGGACCCTGGTCACTGAAGCTTTCTTT
cdr3_length: 16; d_call: TRBD1; j_call: TRBJ2-7; v_call: TRBV7-6; clone_size: few; cdr3_aa: CASSLGQTGSSYEQYF; cdr3_nt: TGTGCCAGCAGCTTAGGACAGACAGGGAGCTCCTACGAGCAGTACTTC
cdr3_length: 14; d_call: .; j_call: TRBJ1-1; v_call: TRBV18; clone_size: many; cdr3_aa: CASSPLELPTEAFF; cdr3_nt: TGTGCCAGCTCACCTCTAGAGTTACCCACTGAAGCTTTCTTT
cdr3_length: 14; d_call: .; j_call: TRBJ1-2; v_call: TRBV30; clone_size: .; cdr3_aa: CAWSGTAANYGYTF; cdr3_nt: TGTGCCTGGAGTGGGACGGCTGCTAACTATGGCTACACCTTC
cdr3_length: 16; d_call: TRBD1; j_call: TRBJ2-1; v_call: TRBV12-3/TRBV12-4; clone_size: once; cdr3_aa: CASSPTGGAANNEQFF; cdr3_nt: TGTGCCAGCAGTCCTACAGGGGGCGCGGCTAACAATGAGCAGTTCTTC
cdr3_length: 12; d_call: .; j_call: TRBJ1-2; v_call: TRBV28; clone_size: .; cdr3_aa: CASSLGYYGYTF; cdr3_nt: TGTGCCAGCAGTTTAGGATACTATGGCTACACCTTC
cdr3_length: 15; d_call: .; j_call: TRBJ2-3; v_call: TRBV7-6; clone_size: .; cdr3_aa: CASSLGYGSTDTQYF; cdr3_nt: TGTGCCAGCAGCTTAGGCTACGGTAGCACAGATACGCAGTATTTT
cdr3_length: 16; d_call: .; j_call: TRBJ1-1; v_call: TRBV18; clone_size: .; cdr3_aa: CASSPKGRAANTEAFF; cdr3_nt: TGTGCCAGCTCACCGAAAGGGAGGGCTGCGAACACTGAAGCTTTCTTT
cdr3_length: 19; d_call: TRBD2; j_call: TRBJ2-1; v_call: TRBV29-1; clone_size: .; cdr3_aa: CSVDKGRLAGGLFRGEQFF; cdr3_nt: TGCAGCGTTGATAAGGGGCGACTAGCGGGGGGGCTCTTTCGCGGTGAGCAGTTCTTC
cdr3_length: 15; d_call: .; j_call: TRBJ1-4; v_call: TRBV12-3/TRBV12-4; clone_size: .; cdr3_aa: CASSFKGRGGEKLFF; cdr3_nt: TGTGCCAGCAGTTTTAAAGGGCGTGGGGGGGAAAAACTGTTTTTT
cdr3_length: 15; d_call: TRBD1; j_call: TRBJ1-2; v_call: TRBV27; clone_size: few; cdr3_aa: CASSLSGQGDFGYTF; cdr3_nt: TGTGCCAGCAGTTTATCGGGACAGGGGGATTTCGGCTACACCTTC
cdr3_length: 14; d_call: .; j_call: TRBJ2-7; v_call: TRBV29-1; clone_size: .; cdr3_aa: CSVVRTFLGDEQYF; cdr3_nt: TGCAGCGTTGTCAGGACATTTTTGGGTGACGAGCAGTACTTC
cdr3_length: 15; d_call: .; j_call: TRBJ2-7; v_call: TRBV9; clone_size: many; cdr3_aa: CASSVGADLRSEQYF; cdr3_nt: TGTGCCAGCAGCGTAGGGGCAGACCTTCGAAGCGAGCAGTACTTC
cdr3_length: 14; d_call: .; j_call: TRBJ1-6; v_call: TRBV3-1; clone_size: .; cdr3_aa: CASSQRTDNSPLHF; cdr3_nt: TGTGCCAGCAGCCAAAGGACAGATAATTCACCCCTCCACTTT
cdr3_length: 15; d_call: TRBD1; j_call: TRBJ2-1; v_call: TRBV5-4; clone_size: .; cdr3_aa: CASSLTGQGGSEQFF; cdr3_nt: TGTGCCAGCAGCCTAACGGGACAGGGAGGGAGTGAGCAGTTCTTC
cdr3_length: 17; d_call: TRBD1; j_call: TRBJ2-6; v_call: TRBV3-1; clone_size: .; cdr3_aa: CASSHAGGQLGANVLTF; cdr3_nt: TGTGCCAGCAGCCATGCAGGGGGCCAGTTAGGGGCCAACGTCCTGACTTTC
cdr3_length: 16; d_call: .; j_call: TRBJ1-3; v_call: TRBV6-6; clone_size: many; cdr3_aa: CASTAWEGTPGNTIYF; cdr3_nt: TGTGCCAGCACCGCATGGGAGGGGACGCCTGGAAACACCATATATTTT
cdr3_length: 15; d_call: .; j_call: TRBJ1-5; v_call: TRBV20-1; clone_size: many; cdr3_aa: CSASIDKGYDQPQHF; cdr3_nt: TGCAGTGCTAGTATTGACAAGGGGTACGATCAGCCCCAGCATTTT
cdr3_length: 15; d_call: .; j_call: TRBJ1-1; v_call: TRBV20-1; clone_size: few; cdr3_aa: CSARSYPGTHTEAFF; cdr3_nt: TGCAGTGCTAGGTCGTACCCCGGGACGCACACTGAAGCTTTCTTT
cdr3_length: 16; d_call: .; j_call: TRBJ2-3; v_call: TRBV20-1; clone_size: .; cdr3_aa: CSAGGAGDRGTDTQYF; cdr3_nt: TGCAGTGCTGGAGGCGCGGGGGACAGAGGCACAGATACGCAGTATTTT
cdr3_length: 16; d_call: TRBD2; j_call: TRBJ2-2; v_call: TRBV7-7; clone_size: .; cdr3_aa: CASSSGLAGSSGELFF; cdr3_nt: TGTGCCAGCAGCTCCGGACTAGCGGGGTCTTCCGGGGAGCTGTTTTTT
cdr3_length: 16; d_call: .; j_call: TRBJ1-4; v_call: TRBV27; clone_size: few; cdr3_aa: CASSPVGQTGSEKLFF; cdr3_nt: TGTGCCAGCAGTCCCGTTGGACAGACGGGTTCTGAAAAACTGTTTTTT
cdr3_length: 12; d_call: .; j_call: TRBJ2-7; v_call: TRBV27; clone_size: many; cdr3_aa: CASPTGTHEQYF; cdr3_nt: TGTGCCAGCCCCACAGGGACCCACGAGCAGTACTTC
cdr3_length: 12; d_call: .; j_call: TRBJ2-3; v_call: TRBV4-1; clone_size: .; cdr3_aa: CASSSWGATQYF; cdr3_nt: TGCGCCAGCAGCTCCTGGGGCGCTACGCAGTATTTT
cdr3_length: 15; d_call: .; j_call: TRBJ2-2; v_call: TRBV19; clone_size: few; cdr3_aa: CASKVAGLGTGELFF; cdr3_nt: TGTGCCAGTAAGGTGGCGGGGTTGGGGACCGGGGAGCTGTTTTTT
cdr3_length: 15; d_call: .; j_call: TRBJ1-1; v_call: TRBV5-1; clone_size: .; cdr3_aa: CASSLESGANTEAFF; cdr3_nt: TGCGCCAGCAGCTTGGAGTCAGGTGCGAACACTGAAGCTTTCTTT
cdr3_length: 15; d_call: TRBD1; j_call: TRBJ2-7; v_call: TRBV10-3; clone_size: few; cdr3_aa: CAISYGTGNFPEQYF; cdr3_nt: TGTGCCATCAGCTATGGGACAGGGAATTTCCCCGAGCAGTACTTC
cdr3_length: 16; d_call: .; j_call: TRBJ2-7; v_call: TRBV4-3; clone_size: few; cdr3_aa: CASSQDFGIPTYEQYF; cdr3_nt: TGCGCCAGCAGCCAAGATTTCGGGATCCCTACCTACGAGCAGTACTTC
cdr3_length: 14; d_call: .; j_call: TRBJ1-4; v_call: TRBV30; clone_size: few; cdr3_aa: CAWSVRSGNEKLFF; cdr3_nt: TGTGCCTGGAGTGTAAGGAGTGGGAATGAAAAACTGTTTTTT
cdr3_length: 15; d_call: .; j_call: TRBJ2-2; v_call: TRBV10-2; clone_size: .; cdr3_aa: CASSPGTQNTGELFF; cdr3_nt: TGCGCCAGCAGTCCCGGGACCCAGAACACCGGGGAGCTGTTTTTT
cdr3_length: 11; d_call: .; j_call: TRBJ2-1; v_call: TRBV9; clone_size: many; cdr3_aa: CASSGRNEQFF; cdr3_nt: TGTGCCAGCAGCGGCCGGAATGAGCAGTTCTTC
cdr3_length: 15; d_call: .; j_call: TRBJ2-1; v_call: TRBV6-4; clone_size: few; cdr3_aa: CASTPQAGRYNEQFF; cdr3_nt: TGTGCCAGCACCCCCCAGGCGGGAAGATACAATGAGCAGTTCTTC
cdr3_length: 12; d_call: .; j_call: TRBJ2-7; v_call: TRBV18; clone_size: .; cdr3_aa: CASSPKANEQYF; cdr3_nt: TGTGCCAGCTCACCCAAAGCTAACGAGCAGTACTTC
cdr3_length: 15; d_call: .; j_call: TRBJ2-3; v_call: TRBV5-1; clone_size: few; cdr3_aa: CASSPDRLGSDTQYF; cdr3_nt: TGCGCCAGCAGCCCGGACCGTCTGGGGTCAGATACGCAGTATTTT
cdr3_length: 15; d_call: TRBD2; j_call: TRBJ2-2; v_call: TRBV5-1; clone_size: few; cdr3_aa: CASSSGTSGTGELFF; cdr3_nt: TGCGCCAGCAGCTCTGGGACTAGCGGTACCGGGGAGCTGTTTTTT
cdr3_length: 17; d_call: TRBD1; j_call: TRBJ2-6; v_call: TRBV19; clone_size: .; cdr3_aa: CASTTSTGTSGANVLTF; cdr3_nt: TGTGCCAGTACCACTTCGACAGGGACATCTGGGGCCAACGTCCTGACTTTC
cdr3_length: 16; d_call: .; j_call: TRBJ1-1; v_call: TRBV18; clone_size: many; cdr3_aa: CASSPQAPVKNTEAFF; cdr3_nt: TGTGCCAGCTCACCACAAGCCCCAGTAAAGAACACTGAAGCTTTCTTT
cdr3_length: 16; d_call: .; j_call: TRBJ1-6; v_call: TRBV5-1; clone_size: .; cdr3_aa: CASSPGTAAYNSPLHF; cdr3_nt: TGCGCCAGCAGCCCGGGGACCGCTGCTTATAATTCACCCCTCCACTTT
cdr3_length: 14; d_call: TRBD1; j_call: TRBJ2-7; v_call: TRBV6-5; clone_size: many; cdr3_aa: CASSPGQGASEQYF; cdr3_nt: TGTGCCAGCAGTCCCGGACAGGGGGCCAGCGAGCAGTACTTC
cdr3_length: 12; d_call: .; j_call: TRBJ1-1; v_call: TRBV20-1; clone_size: many; cdr3_aa: CSAGGVGTEAFF; cdr3_nt: TGCAGTGCTGGAGGGGTGGGCACTGAAGCTTTCTTT
cdr3_length: 15; d_call: TRBD1; j_call: TRBJ1-6; v_call: TRBV20-1; clone_size: .; cdr3_aa: CSASRDRGGNSPLHF; cdr3_nt: TGCAGTGCCTCCCGGGACAGGGGTGGTAATTCACCCCTCCACTTT
cdr3_length: 15; d_call: .; j_call: TRBJ2-3; v_call: TRBV3-1; clone_size: .; cdr3_aa: CASSARGVGTDTQYF; cdr3_nt: TGTGCCAGCAGCGCCCGCGGGGTTGGCACAGATACGCAGTATTTT
cdr3_length: 13; d_call: TRBD1; j_call: TRBJ2-7; v_call: TRBV19; clone_size: many; cdr3_aa: CASKGTGAYEQYF; cdr3_nt: TGTGCCAGTAAAGGGACAGGTGCTTACGAGCAGTACTTC
cdr3_length: 16; d_call: .; j_call: TRBJ2-1; v_call: TRBV20-1; clone_size: few; cdr3_aa: CSARGSRGASYNEQFF; cdr3_nt: TGCAGTGCTAGAGGTTCCCGGGGGGCCTCCTACAATGAGCAGTTCTTC
cdr3_length: 13; d_call: TRBD1; j_call: TRBJ2-7; v_call: TRBV12-3/TRBV12-4; clone_size: many; cdr3_aa: CASSPGQGYEQYF; cdr3_nt: TGTGCCAGCAGTCCGGGACAGGGCTACGAGCAGTACTTC
cdr3_length: 14; d_call: .; j_call: TRBJ1-2; v_call: TRBV4-3; clone_size: .; cdr3_aa: CASSQVIANYGYTF; cdr3_nt: TGCGCCAGCAGCCAGGTGATAGCTAACTATGGCTACACCTTC
cdr3_length: 18; d_call: TRBD1; j_call: TRBJ1-1; v_call: TRBV3-1; clone_size: many; cdr3_aa: CASSQANTGALGATEAFF; cdr3_nt: TGTGCCAGCAGCCAAGCAAATACAGGGGCCCTGGGGGCCACTGAAGCTTTCTTT
cdr3_length: 15; d_call: TRBD1; j_call: TRBJ1-2; v_call: TRBV5-1; clone_size: many; cdr3_aa: CASSLAPDRSYGYTF; cdr3_nt: TGCGCCAGCAGCTTGGCCCCGGACAGGAGCTATGGCTACACCTTC
cdr3_length: 16; d_call: TRBD1; j_call: TRBJ1-6; v_call: TRBV4-3; clone_size: few; cdr3_aa: CASSQGRTGINSPLHF; cdr3_nt: TGCGCCAGCAGCCAAGGGCGGACAGGGATCAATTCACCCCTCCACTTT
cdr3_length: 15; d_call: .; j_call: TRBJ2-1; v_call: TRBV29-1; clone_size: .; cdr3_aa: CSVEEGVSSYNEQFF; cdr3_nt: TGCAGCGTTGAAGAAGGCGTGAGCTCCTACAATGAGCAGTTCTTC
cdr3_length: 15; d_call: .; j_call: TRBJ2-3; v_call: TRBV7-8; clone_size: .; cdr3_aa: CASSSKVAGTDTQYF; cdr3_nt: TGTGCCAGCAGCTCGAAGGTAGCGGGCACAGATACGCAGTATTTT
cdr3_length: 15; d_call: .; j_call: TRBJ2-5; v_call: TRBV11-2; clone_size: .; cdr3_aa: CASSKYTGQGETQYF; cdr3_nt: TGTGCCAGCAGCAAATATACAGGCCAGGGGGAGACCCAGTACTTC